The T cell receptor beta chain under discussion was sequenced for a study of blood T cell repertoires in COVID-19. Overall study context: The origin of the acute and convalescent COVID-19 samples was the United States, Italy and Spain. In each case, the material was cDNA or gDNA derived from T cells, B-cell-depleted T cells, or PBMCs.

Per the original data handling: The authors estimated nucleated cell counts from reference gene primer amplification. Sequenced by immunoSEQ multiplex PCR; TCRdb stores in-frame clones only, minus some. Clonal size and the V and J genes are those of that table, whereas D and trimming came from the DNA. This table holds more than 85,000 clones, nearly 85% found once. The CDR3 has 14 residues. Germline CDR1 reads GTSNPN; CDR2 reads SVGIG (reference sequence). V gave up 1 base and J gave up 7 bases, with 14 bases separating them. The chain carries TRBV30 and TRBJ2-1, with D uncertain. Sequencing was performed on peripheral blood. This TCR was sampled from a woman between 45 and 65 years old with acute or convalescent COVID-19. The CDR3 is CAWSAQRTGNEQFF. The CDR3 nucleotides are TGTGCCTGGAGTGCTCAACGCACGGGTAATGAGCAGTTCTTC.